This T cell receptor beta chain was retrieved from a study of blood T cell repertoires in COVID-19. This clone was recorded a few times. The CDR3 sequence is 15 residues long. Germline CDR1 MDHEN, CDR2 SYDVKM. The V gene end was trimmed by 5 bases and the J gene end by 7 bases; junction bases not matched to a gene: 9. Sequenced by immunoSEQ multiplex PCR; TCRdb stores in-frame clones only, minus some. The data show around 200,000 clones, approximately 83% seen once. The source material was peripheral blood. V is TRBV28 and J is TRBJ1-5; TRBD1 agrees at 9 bases. The receptor's source is a woman younger than 45 with COVID-19, enrolled during active disease. The CDR3, as DNA: TGTGCCAGCAGTCTGGGACAGGGCCGAATCCAGCCCCAGCATTTT. Protein sequence: CASSLGQGRIQPQHF.